This is a list of T cell receptor beta chains from one sample in a study of PD-L1 blockade in urothelial cancer. Data came from immunoSEQ multiplex PCR; TCRdb stores just in-frame clones and leaves some out. The table includes 50,000 to 60,000 clones, over 75% detected once. This specimen consisted of PBMCs, obtained around atezolizumab (anti-PD-L1) treatment. The receptors stem from a man aged 35-49 years with urothelial cancer. Both conserved end residues are part of each CDR3. D genes are given only for firm matches. For some rows the clone size is stated as once, few or many, or as a class when expanded; others skip it.

CDR3 | DNA | J | D | size | V
CASSEVAGGEQFF | TGTGCCAGCAGTGAAGTAGCCGGGGGTGAGCAGTTCTTC | TRBJ2-1 | . | . | TRBV2
CASSTGQVSNEQFF | TGTGCCAGTAGTACCGGACAGGTTTCCAATGAGCAGTTCTTC | TRBJ2-1 | TRBD1 | . | TRBV19
CASSSSGRASGELFF | TGTGCCAGCAGTTCGAGCGGGAGGGCCTCCGGGGAGCTGTTTTTT | TRBJ2-2 | TRBD2 | . | TRBV28
CASSSPSGTGVGEQYF | TGTGCCAGCAGTTCCCCATCCGGGACAGGGGTGGGCGAGCAGTACTTC | TRBJ2-7 | TRBD1 | . | TRBV7-2
CASSQDNRLNTEAFF | TGTGCCAGCAGCCAAGATAACAGACTGAACACTGAAGCTTTCTTT | TRBJ1-1 | . | few | TRBV16
CASSDIRRQSTGELFF | TGTGCCAGTAGTGATATAAGGCGGCAGAGCACCGGGGAGCTGTTTTTT | TRBJ2-2 | . | few | TRBV19
CASRKGQGATDTQYF | TGTGCCAGTAGGAAGGGACAGGGGGCCACAGATACGCAGTATTTT | TRBJ2-3 | TRBD1 | . | TRBV19
CASSLAFRRSADTQYF | TGCGCCAGCAGCCTAGCTTTTAGGAGATCTGCAGATACGCAGTATTTT | TRBJ2-3 | . | . | TRBV4-1
CASSPAGLADYNEQFF | TGTGCCAGTAGTCCGGCAGGACTAGCCGACTACAATGAGCAGTTCTTC | TRBJ2-1 | TRBD2 | . | TRBV19
CAITQIQGMDTYEQYF | TGTGCCATCACTCAAATACAGGGAATGGACACCTACGAGCAGTACTTC | TRBJ2-7 | . | . | TRBV10-3
CASSLHSGGRGETQYF | TGCGCCAGCAGCTTGCATTCCGGGGGGCGCGGAGAGACCCAGTACTTC | TRBJ2-5 | . | . | TRBV5-1
CAWGTGTGATNEKLFF | TGTGCCTGGGGAACCGGGACAGGGGCAACTAATGAAAAACTGTTTTTT | TRBJ1-4 | TRBD1 | . | TRBV30
CASSLYGGRRELFF | TGTGCCAGCAGCCTGTACGGCGGGAGAAGGGAGCTGTTTTTT | TRBJ2-2 | TRBD2 | . | TRBV5-4
CASRDGTSGILLF | TGTGCCAGCAGAGACGGGACTAGCGGGATATTACTCTTC | TRBJ2-7 | TRBD2 | . | TRBV5-4
CAWSVQGFEKLFF | TGTGCCTGGAGTGTACAGGGGTTCGAAAAACTGTTTTTT | TRBJ1-4 | TRBD1 | . | TRBV30
CASSLGPSNTGELFF | TGTGCCAGCAGCTTGGGGCCATCGAACACCGGGGAGCTGTTTTTT | TRBJ2-2 | . | few | TRBV11-2
CASSPMDRGNYEQYF | TGTGCCAGCAGCCCAATGGACAGGGGGAACTACGAGCAGTACTTC | TRBJ2-7 | TRBD1 | . | TRBV7-9
CASSQPGLAGNEQFF | TGCGCCAGCAGCCAACCGGGACTAGCGGGGAATGAGCAGTTCTTC | TRBJ2-1 | TRBD2 | . | TRBV4-3
CASSPSTLTYEQYF | TGTGCCAGCAGCCCCTCGACACTTACCTACGAGCAGTACTTC | TRBJ2-7 | . | once | TRBV5-6
CAIKEGSRETQYF | TGTGCCATAAAGGAGGGGAGTCGGGAGACCCAGTACTTC | TRBJ2-5 | . | . | TRBV10-3
CASSFGGTALYGYTF | TGTGCCAGCAGTTTCGGAGGGACAGCCCTCTATGGCTACACCTTC | TRBJ1-2 | TRBD1 | . | TRBV28
CASSLSGGQGHYEQYF | TGTGCCAGCAGCTTGTCCGGGGGGCAGGGCCACTACGAGCAGTACTTC | TRBJ2-7 | . | . | TRBV5-5
CASRDGQGEKLFF | TGTGCCAGCAGAGACGGACAGGGTGAAAAACTGTTTTTT | TRBJ1-4 | TRBD1 | . | TRBV7-9
CATQGFMNTEAFF | TGTGCCACCCAGGGTTTCATGAACACTGAAGCTTTCTTT | TRBJ1-1 | . | . | TRBV28
CASSPRASGRGTDTQYF | TGTGCCAGCAGCCCGAGGGCGAGCGGGAGGGGCACAGATACGCAGTATTTT | TRBJ2-3 | TRBD2 | . | TRBV4-2
CASSPTRGGYSNQPQHF | TGTGCCAGCAGCCCGACCCGGGGGGGCTATAGCAATCAGCCCCAGCATTTT | TRBJ1-5 | . | few | TRBV27
CATSRDPGRATGELFF | TGTGCCACCAGCAGAGATCCAGGGAGGGCCACCGGGGAGCTGTTTTTT | TRBJ2-2 | TRBD2 | . | TRBV15
CASRGLAQGEQYF | TGTGCCAGCAGGGGCTTAGCACAGGGGGAGCAGTACTTC | TRBJ2-7 | TRBD1 | . | TRBV2
CASASRRREGPVQFF | TGTGCCAGCGCCTCTAGACGGCGGGAGGGCCCGGTGCAGTTCTTC | TRBJ2-1 | TRBD2 | . | TRBV28
CASRDGTGLNSPLHF | TGTGCCAGCAGGGATGGGACAGGGTTAAACTCACCCCTCCACTTT | TRBJ1-6 | TRBD1 | . | TRBV6-5
CASSVASGGQYEQYF | TGTGCCAGCAGCGTCGCCTCAGGCGGACAATACGAGCAGTACTTC | TRBJ2-7 | . | . | TRBV9
CASSHPSGRHEQFF | TGTGCCAGCAGCCATCCGTCAGGTCGGCATGAGCAGTTCTTC | TRBJ2-1 | . | . | TRBV11-1
CASSLGVASEQFF | TGTGCCAGCAGCTTAGGGGTAGCCTCTGAGCAGTTCTTC | TRBJ2-1 | . | . | TRBV7-2
CASSSVAGGRTGELFF | TGTGCCAGCAGCAGTGTAGCGGGAGGACGGACCGGGGAGCTGTTTTTT | TRBJ2-2 | TRBD2 | . | TRBV7-2
CASSDWTGGGTEAFF | TGCGCCAGCAGTGATTGGACAGGAGGAGGCACTGAAGCTTTCTTT | TRBJ1-1 | TRBD1 | . | TRBV10-1
CASSIRGPNQPQHF | TGTGCCAGTAGTATTAGAGGGCCCAATCAGCCCCAGCATTTT | TRBJ1-5 | . | . | TRBV19
CASSLGTARNEKLFF | TGTGCCAGCAGTTTAGGTACTGCCCGTAATGAAAAACTGTTTTTT | TRBJ1-4 | . | . | TRBV28
CASKGGRETQYF | TGTGCCAGCAAGGGGGGGAGGGAGACCCAGTACTTC | TRBJ2-5 | . | . | TRBV28
CASSYSDEQYF | TGTGCCAGCAGTTATTCTGACGAGCAGTACTTC | TRBJ2-7 | . | . | TRBV6-6
CASSPQGQGTYEQYF | TGTGCCAGCTCACCACAGGGACAGGGGACCTACGAGCAGTACTTC | TRBJ2-7 | TRBD1 | . | TRBV18
CASSEAGWRNNEQFF | TGCGCCAGCAGTGAAGCGGGATGGAGGAACAATGAGCAGTTCTTC | TRBJ2-1 | TRBD2 | . | TRBV10-1
CASSTTRSRGYTF | TGTGCCAGCAGTACCACTAGGTCGAGAGGCTACACCTTC | TRBJ1-2 | . | . | TRBV6-5
CASSTRAGTRHTGELFF | TGTGCCAGCAGCACTCGGGCCGGGACAAGACATACCGGGGAGCTGTTTTTT | TRBJ2-2 | . | . | TRBV9
CASSRQAGEQYF | TGTGCCAGCAGCAGACAGGCAGGGGAGCAGTACTTC | TRBJ2-7 | . | few | TRBV9
CASSLSGVKDTEAFF | TGTGCCAGCAGCTTATCAGGGGTAAAGGACACTGAAGCTTTCTTT | TRBJ1-1 | . | . | TRBV7-6
CASSSRGRQGVGDEQFF | TGTGCCAGCAGTTCCCGCGGGAGACAGGGGGTAGGGGATGAGCAGTTCTTC | TRBJ2-1 | TRBD1 | . | TRBV28
CASSYYSGPNTEAFF | TGTGCCAGCAGTTACTACTCAGGGCCAAACACTGAAGCTTTCTTT | TRBJ1-1 | . | . | TRBV6-5
CASSLMRTNEKLFF | TGCGCCAGCAGCTTGATGCGCACTAATGAAAAACTGTTTTTT | TRBJ1-4 | . | . | TRBV5-1
CASSRARQGHGYTF | TGTGCCAGTAGCCGTGCCAGGCAGGGTCATGGCTACACCTTC | TRBJ1-2 | . | few | TRBV19
CASSQGLAEGTDTQYF | TGTGCCAGCAGCCAAGGTTTAGCGGAGGGCACAGATACGCAGTATTTT | TRBJ2-3 | . | few | TRBV4-2
CASSAGTGVNTGELFF | TGTGCCAGCAGCGCCGGGACAGGGGTGAACACCGGGGAGCTGTTTTTT | TRBJ2-2 | TRBD1 | . | TRBV9
CASNLGRYNEQFF | TGTGCCAGCAACTTGGGGCGGTACAATGAGCAGTTCTTC | TRBJ2-1 | . | . | TRBV6-1
CASREGTYGYTF | TGTGCCAGTCGGGAGGGAACCTATGGCTACACCTTC | TRBJ1-2 | . | . | TRBV18
CASSSSPGHNWEAKNIQYF | TGTGCCAGCAGCTCATCCCCGGGACATAACTGGGAGGCCAAAAACATTCAGTACTTC | TRBJ2-4 | . | . | TRBV7-9